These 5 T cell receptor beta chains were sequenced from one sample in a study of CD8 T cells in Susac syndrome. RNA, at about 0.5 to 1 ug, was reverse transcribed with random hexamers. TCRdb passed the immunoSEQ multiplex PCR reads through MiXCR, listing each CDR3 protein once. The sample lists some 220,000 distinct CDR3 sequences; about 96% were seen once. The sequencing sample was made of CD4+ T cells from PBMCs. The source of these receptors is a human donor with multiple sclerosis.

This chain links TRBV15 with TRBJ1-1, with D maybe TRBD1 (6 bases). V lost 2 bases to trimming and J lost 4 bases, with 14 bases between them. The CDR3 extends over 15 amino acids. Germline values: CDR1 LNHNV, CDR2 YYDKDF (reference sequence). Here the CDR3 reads CATSRRGQLTTEAFF. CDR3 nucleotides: TGTGCCACCAGCAGACGGGGGCAACTGACCACTGAAGCTTTCTTT.

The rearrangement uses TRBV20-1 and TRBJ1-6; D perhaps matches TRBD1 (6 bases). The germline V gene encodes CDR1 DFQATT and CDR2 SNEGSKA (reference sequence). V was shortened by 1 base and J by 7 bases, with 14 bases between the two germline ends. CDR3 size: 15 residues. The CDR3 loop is CSARAFTGMNSPLHF. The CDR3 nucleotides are TGCAGTGCTAGAGCCTTCACAGGGATGAATTCACCCCTCCACTTT.

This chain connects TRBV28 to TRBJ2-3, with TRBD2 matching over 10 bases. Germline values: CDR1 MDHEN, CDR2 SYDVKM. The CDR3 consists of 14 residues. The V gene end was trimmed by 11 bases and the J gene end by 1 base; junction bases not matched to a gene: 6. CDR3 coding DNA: TGTGCCTCTAGCGGGAGCATCGGCACAGATACGCAGTATTTT. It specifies CASSGSIGTDTQYF.

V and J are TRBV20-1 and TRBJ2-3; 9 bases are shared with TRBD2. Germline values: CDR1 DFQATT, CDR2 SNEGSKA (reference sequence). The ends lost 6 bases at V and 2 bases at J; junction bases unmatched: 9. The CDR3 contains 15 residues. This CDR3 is CSATEAGGNTDTQYF. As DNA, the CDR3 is TGCAGTGCCACAGAGGCGGGGGGGAACACAGATACGCAGTATTTT.

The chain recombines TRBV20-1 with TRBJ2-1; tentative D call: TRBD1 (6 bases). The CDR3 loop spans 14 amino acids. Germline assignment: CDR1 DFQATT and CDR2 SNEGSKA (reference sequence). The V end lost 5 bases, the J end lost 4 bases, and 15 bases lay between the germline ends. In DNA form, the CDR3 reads TGCAGTGCTGGGTTTAGAGGGGGATACAATGAGCAGTTCTTC. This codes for CSAGFRGGYNEQFF.